This is a list of T cell receptor beta chains from one sample in a study of shared clonotypes between healthy human individuals. Measured with immunoSEQ multiplex PCR; TCRdb has only the in-frame clones, and not every one. Of 1,400,000 or so clones detected, 97% to 99% appear once; the ten largest clones hold approximately 0.38%. The sequencing sample was made of naive CD4+ T cells sorted from blood. The receptors originated from a man younger than 45 in good health. CDR3s include the opening cysteine and the closing phenylalanine or tryptophan. The order of the fields is J gene, D gene, V gene, CDR3 protein, CDR3 DNA. D genes are given only for firm matches.

j_gene: TRBJ2-1
d_gene: .
v_gene: TRBV14
CDR3aa: CASSQDRLRNEQFF
CDR3nt: TGTGCCAGCAGCCAAGATCGATTACGCAATGAGCAGTTCTTC

j_gene: TRBJ2-2
d_gene: TRBD1
v_gene: TRBV9
CDR3aa: CASSVTGTGTTGELFF
CDR3nt: TGTGCCAGCAGCGTCACCGGGACAGGGACCACCGGGGAGCTGTTTTTT

j_gene: TRBJ2-1
d_gene: .
v_gene: TRBV21-1
CDR3aa: CASSKDRVGEQFF
CDR3nt: TGTGCCAGCAGCAAAGACAGGGTCGGGGAGCAGTTCTTC

j_gene: TRBJ2-1
d_gene: TRBD2
v_gene: TRBV5-1
CDR3aa: CASSWWTSGVGENEQFF
CDR3nt: TGCGCCAGCAGTTGGTGGACTAGCGGAGTCGGGGAGAATGAGCAGTTCTTC

j_gene: TRBJ1-5
d_gene: .
v_gene: TRBV15
CDR3aa: CATSRGGQLNQPQHF
CDR3nt: TGTGCCACCAGCAGAGGAGGACAGCTTAATCAGCCCCAGCATTTT

j_gene: TRBJ2-7
d_gene: .
v_gene: TRBV27
CDR3aa: CASRSQGALVNEQYF
CDR3nt: TGTGCCAGCAGGTCACAGGGTGCCCTAGTGAACGAGCAGTACTTC

j_gene: TRBJ1-1
d_gene: .
v_gene: TRBV5-1
CDR3aa: CASSLIGVDTEAFF
CDR3nt: TGCGCCAGCAGCTTGATAGGGGTTGACACTGAAGCTTTCTTT

j_gene: TRBJ2-1
d_gene: .
v_gene: TRBV18
CDR3aa: CASSLTNNEQFF
CDR3nt: TGTGCCAGCTCACTAACTAACAATGAGCAGTTCTTC

j_gene: TRBJ2-6
d_gene: .
v_gene: TRBV9
CDR3aa: CASSANIRVSGANVLTF
CDR3nt: TGTGCCAGCAGCGCAAACATCAGGGTCTCTGGGGCCAACGTCCTGACTTTC

j_gene: TRBJ2-7
d_gene: .
v_gene: TRBV28
CDR3aa: CATKTRWDISSSYEQYF
CDR3nt: TGTGCCACCAAAACCCGCTGGGACATTTCGAGCTCCTACGAGCAGTACTTC

j_gene: TRBJ2-4
d_gene: .
v_gene: TRBV6-1
CDR3aa: CASSEFSGGAAKNIQYF
CDR3nt: TGTGCCAGCAGTGAGTTTTCGGGGGGCGCGGCCAAAAACATTCAGTACTTC

j_gene: TRBJ2-2
d_gene: TRBD2
v_gene: TRBV4-2
CDR3aa: CASSQVERDGGELFF
CDR3nt: TGTGCCAGCAGCCAAGTTGAGCGGGACGGCGGGGAGCTGTTTTTT

j_gene: TRBJ2-7
d_gene: .
v_gene: TRBV6-5
CDR3aa: CASRFRDGESYEQYF
CDR3nt: TGTGCCAGCAGATTCCGGGACGGGGAGAGCTACGAGCAGTACTTC

j_gene: TRBJ2-2
d_gene: .
v_gene: TRBV19
CDR3aa: CASSRDITGELFF
CDR3nt: TGTGCCAGTAGTCGGGACATCACCGGGGAGCTGTTTTTT

j_gene: TRBJ2-7
d_gene: TRBD1
v_gene: TRBV6-5
CDR3aa: CASSGQGLKYF
CDR3nt: TGTGCCAGCAGTGGACAGGGATTGAAGTACTTC

j_gene: TRBJ2-7
d_gene: TRBD1
v_gene: TRBV29-1
CDR3aa: CSVGTGVDEQYF
CDR3nt: TGCAGCGTTGGGACAGGGGTCGACGAGCAGTACTTC

j_gene: TRBJ2-5
d_gene: .
v_gene: TRBV5-6
CDR3aa: CASSGTHQETQYF
CDR3nt: TGTGCCAGCAGCGGGACCCACCAAGAGACCCAGTACTTC

j_gene: TRBJ2-5
d_gene: .
v_gene: TRBV7-2
CDR3aa: CASSLIMGEETQYF
CDR3nt: TGTGCCAGCAGCTTGATTATGGGTGAGGAGACCCAGTACTTC

j_gene: TRBJ2-1
d_gene: .
v_gene: TRBV29-1
CDR3aa: CSTSPLPHQPRLNNEQFF
CDR3nt: TGCAGTACCAGCCCGTTACCCCACCAACCCCGTCTGAATAATGAGCAGTTCTTC

j_gene: TRBJ2-1
d_gene: .
v_gene: TRBV9
CDR3aa: CASSPEVRFLEQFF
CDR3nt: TGTGCCAGCAGCCCCGAGGTCCGGTTCTTAGAGCAGTTCTTC

j_gene: TRBJ2-7
d_gene: .
v_gene: TRBV6-1
CDR3aa: CASSDLSYEQYF
CDR3nt: TGTGCCAGCAGTGACCTGTCCTACGAGCAGTACTTC

j_gene: TRBJ2-2
d_gene: TRBD2
v_gene: TRBV5-1
CDR3aa: CASSALRPSGVNTGELFF
CDR3nt: TGCGCCAGCAGCGCACTGCGCCCTAGCGGGGTTAACACCGGGGAGCTGTTTTTT

j_gene: TRBJ1-1
d_gene: .
v_gene: TRBV2
CDR3aa: CATLPLEGNTEAFF
CDR3nt: TGTGCCACCTTGCCGTTGGAAGGGAACACTGAAGCTTTCTTT

j_gene: TRBJ2-3
d_gene: TRBD2
v_gene: TRBV5-1
CDR3aa: CASRLTSGTDTQYF
CDR3nt: TGCGCCAGCCGCCTGACTAGCGGCACAGATACGCAGTATTTT

j_gene: TRBJ2-7
d_gene: TRBD1
v_gene: TRBV5-8
CDR3aa: CASSWFGGQGGNEQYF
CDR3nt: TGTGCCAGCAGCTGGTTCGGGGGACAGGGAGGAAACGAGCAGTACTTC

j_gene: TRBJ2-1
d_gene: .
v_gene: TRBV30
CDR3aa: CAWKPRPSEYNEQFF
CDR3nt: TGTGCCTGGAAGCCCAGGCCTAGCGAATACAATGAGCAGTTCTTC

j_gene: TRBJ1-1
d_gene: .
v_gene: TRBV4-2
CDR3aa: CASSQGRTADTEAFF
CDR3nt: TGTGCCAGCAGCCAAGGCCGGACAGCTGACACTGAAGCTTTCTTT

j_gene: TRBJ1-1
d_gene: .
v_gene: TRBV28
CDR3aa: CASSPPRTEAFF
CDR3nt: TGTGCCAGCAGTCCCCCCAGGACTGAAGCTTTCTTT

j_gene: TRBJ1-2
d_gene: .
v_gene: TRBV5-6
CDR3aa: CASSFGGGHGYTF
CDR3nt: TGTGCCAGCTCATTCGGCGGGGGGCACGGCTACACCTTC

j_gene: TRBJ2-1
d_gene: .
v_gene: TRBV5-1
CDR3aa: CASGLYNEQFF
CDR3nt: TGCGCAAGCGGGCTCTACAATGAGCAGTTCTTC

j_gene: TRBJ2-3
d_gene: TRBD2
v_gene: TRBV28
CDR3aa: CASEALGGRGSTDTQYF
CDR3nt: TGTGCCTCAGAGGCTCTGGGCGGGAGAGGGAGCACAGATACGCAGTATTTT

j_gene: TRBJ2-3
d_gene: .
v_gene: TRBV29-1
CDR3aa: CSVELAGRSTDTQYF
CDR3nt: TGCAGCGTTGAACTGGCGGGGCGAAGCACAGATACGCAGTATTTT

j_gene: TRBJ2-5
d_gene: .
v_gene: TRBV5-1
CDR3aa: CASSLTDLQIESQYF
CDR3nt: TGCGCCAGCAGCTTGACGGACTTGCAAATTGAGTCCCAGTACTTC

j_gene: TRBJ2-1
d_gene: .
v_gene: TRBV11-2
CDR3aa: CASSLVPRGGLYEQFF
CDR3nt: TGTGCCAGCAGCTTAGTACCGCGGGGCGGGTTATATGAGCAGTTCTTC

j_gene: TRBJ1-5
d_gene: .
v_gene: TRBV27
CDR3aa: CASSTLGWGNQPQHF
CDR3nt: TGTGCCAGCAGTACATTGGGGTGGGGCAATCAGCCCCAGCATTTT

j_gene: TRBJ1-1
d_gene: .
v_gene: TRBV11-2
CDR3aa: CASSLVGRAMNTEAFF
CDR3nt: TGTGCCAGCAGCTTAGTTGGGAGAGCGATGAACACTGAAGCTTTCTTT

j_gene: TRBJ1-1
d_gene: .
v_gene: TRBV5-4
CDR3aa: CASSLHESSEAFF
CDR3nt: TGTGCCAGCAGCTTGCACGAGTCCTCTGAAGCTTTCTTT

j_gene: TRBJ2-5
d_gene: .
v_gene: TRBV11-2
CDR3aa: CASSLDLGWETQYF
CDR3nt: TGTGCCAGCAGCTTAGATCTTGGGTGGGAGACCCAGTACTTC

j_gene: TRBJ2-3
d_gene: .
v_gene: TRBV6-5
CDR3aa: CASSPGGTQYF
CDR3nt: TGTGCCAGCAGCCCCGGTGGCACGCAGTATTTT

j_gene: TRBJ2-6
d_gene: .
v_gene: TRBV10-1
CDR3aa: CASSESSGANVLTF
CDR3nt: TGCGCCAGCAGTGAGTCAAGTGGGGCCAACGTCCTGACTTTC

j_gene: TRBJ2-7
d_gene: .
v_gene: TRBV27
CDR3aa: CASSSPRRYEQYF
CDR3nt: TGTGCCAGCAGTTCACCCCGTCGATACGAGCAGTACTTC

j_gene: TRBJ1-2
d_gene: .
v_gene: TRBV15
CDR3aa: CATSGDRVYYGYTF
CDR3nt: TGTGCCACCAGCGGCGACAGAGTCTACTATGGCTACACCTTC

j_gene: TRBJ2-1
d_gene: .
v_gene: TRBV5-1
CDR3aa: CASSPAPSYNEQFF
CDR3nt: TGCGCCAGCAGCCCGGCGCCGTCCTACAATGAGCAGTTCTTC

j_gene: TRBJ2-7
d_gene: TRBD1
v_gene: TRBV28
CDR3aa: CASSSWTGDSYEQYF
CDR3nt: TGTGCCAGCAGTTCCTGGACAGGGGACTCCTACGAGCAGTACTTC

j_gene: TRBJ2-7
d_gene: .
v_gene: TRBV5-8
CDR3aa: CASSSTSGEQYF
CDR3nt: TGTGCCAGCAGCTCAACTAGTGGCGAGCAGTACTTC

j_gene: TRBJ2-5
d_gene: TRBD2
v_gene: TRBV11-2
CDR3aa: CASSIGTKVGETQYF
CDR3nt: TGTGCCAGCAGTATCGGGACTAAAGTTGGAGAGACCCAGTACTTC

j_gene: TRBJ1-1
d_gene: TRBD1
v_gene: TRBV28
CDR3aa: CASSPQGEGNTEAFF
CDR3nt: TGTGCCAGCAGTCCACAGGGGGAAGGGAACACTGAAGCTTTCTTT

j_gene: TRBJ1-1
d_gene: .
v_gene: TRBV28
CDR3aa: CASSLPPRGSEAFF
CDR3nt: TGTGCCAGCAGTTTACCCCCCAGGGGAAGTGAAGCTTTCTTT

j_gene: TRBJ2-3
d_gene: TRBD1
v_gene: TRBV5-6
CDR3aa: CASSLDRGTDTQYF
CDR3nt: TGTGCCAGCAGCTTGGACAGGGGAACAGATACGCAGTATTTT

j_gene: TRBJ2-1
d_gene: .
v_gene: TRBV7-2
CDR3aa: CASSLATLYNEQFF
CDR3nt: TGTGCCAGCAGCTTAGCGACTCTATACAATGAGCAGTTCTTC

j_gene: TRBJ2-2
d_gene: .
v_gene: TRBV5-1
CDR3aa: CASSDPGRVTGELFF
CDR3nt: TGCGCCAGCAGTGATCCGGGAAGAGTGACCGGGGAGCTGTTTTTT

j_gene: TRBJ2-7
d_gene: .
v_gene: TRBV5-1
CDR3aa: CASSLGQSNEQYF
CDR3nt: TGCGCCAGCAGCTTGGGACAGTCGAACGAGCAGTACTTC

j_gene: TRBJ1-1
d_gene: .
v_gene: TRBV28
CDR3aa: CASTLFLTGNTEAFF
CDR3nt: TGTGCCAGCACCCTCTTCCTGACTGGGAACACTGAAGCTTTCTTT